The 26 T cell receptor beta chains presented below share a single source sample, sequenced in a study of T cells after yellow fever vaccination. TCRdb analysed the 5' RACE reads with MiXCR anew, one entry per CDR3 protein. The sample holds about 400,000 distinct CDR3 sequences, 6.2% seen once. The material sequenced was PBMCs, taken 5 days after the yellow fever booster vaccination. The receptors stem from a man in his thirties or forties who received the YFV17D yellow fever vaccine.

This clonotype occurred many times. V and J are TRBV3-1 and TRBJ2-7; TRBD2 matches at 7 bases. The V segment lost 3 bases and the J segment 7 bases; nucleotides outside the gene matches: 6. Germline values: CDR1 LGHDT, CDR2 YNNKEL (reference sequence). The CDR3 contains 13 residues. The CDR3 sequence: CASSHGTTGEQYF. The CDR3, as DNA: TGTGCCAGCAGCCACGGGACTACGGGGGAGCAGTACTTC.

This clonotype was detected ten times or more. This chain uses TRBV7-2 with TRBJ2-7; 8 bases fit TRBD1. Germline V gives CDR1 SGHTA, CDR2 FQGNSA. The V segment lost 5 bases and the J segment 7 bases; nucleotides outside the gene matches: 4. The CDR3 consists of 12 residues. In DNA, the CDR3 is TGTGCCAGCAGCCGACAGGGGCGGGAGCAGTACTTC. This gives the protein CASSRQGREQYF.

The V gene is TRBV20-1, the J gene TRBJ1-5, with D maybe TRBD1 (6 bases). The CDR3 sequence is 12 residues long. Germline V gives CDR1 DFQATT, CDR2 SNEGSKA (reference sequence). Between the trimmed V and J ends, which lost 5 bases and 4 bases, there was a span of 9 bases. The CDR3 protein is CSAVTGNQPQHF. CDR3 sequence (DNA): TGCAGTGCTGTAACAGGGAATCAGCCCCAGCATTTT.

The rearrangement joins TRBV6-1 to TRBJ1-5, with TRBD1 identical over 9 bases. Germline V gene data show CDR1 as MNHNS and CDR2 as SASEGT. V shed 5 bases and J 7 bases; nucleotides not matched to a gene: 6. CDR3 length: 14 residues. CDR3 nucleotide sequence: TGTGCCAGCAGTCCCGGGACAGGGTTCCAGCCCCAGCATTTT. Its protein is CASSPGTGFQPQHF.

This clonotype was seen at least ten times. The chain combines TRBV7-3 with TRBJ2-1, with 8 bases fitting TRBD2. V trimming: 4 bases; J trimming: 8 bases; junction bases outside the gene matches: 19. The CDR3 length is 18 residues. Germline V gene data show CDR1 as SGHTA and CDR2 as FQGTGA. The CDR3 region is CASSSRGSGILLSDEQFF. In DNA, the CDR3 is TGTGCCAGCAGCTCCCGGGGTAGCGGGATCCTACTTTCGGATGAGCAGTTCTTC.

In this sample, this clonotype turned up many times. The chain has TRBV12-3 or TRBV12-4 and TRBJ2-1, with TRBD2 matching 12 bases. Unmatched junction bases numbered 3, after V lost 6 bases and J lost 6 bases. The length of the CDR3 is 14 residues. The CDR3 reads CASRTSGSGNEQFF. In DNA form, the CDR3 reads TGTGCCAGCAGGACTAGCGGGAGTGGCAATGAGCAGTTCTTC.

CDR3 bases: TGTGCCAGTAGACGGACAGAAGATGAAAAACTGTTTTTT. It specifies CASRRTEDEKLFF. The J gene is TRBJ1-4, the V gene TRBV19; a weak D match, TRBD1 (6 bases). The CDR3 loop spans 13 amino acids. V lost 6 bases, J lost 6 bases, and 11 bases lay in between. Looked up from germline, CDR1 is LNHDA and CDR2 is SQIVND (reference sequence).

This clonotype appeared many times. The chain links TRBV11-1 to TRBJ2-1, with D unclear. This CDR3 has 18 residues. Trimming removed 2 bases at V and 6 bases at J, with 23 bases between. Germline loops: CDR1 SGHAT, CDR2 FQDESV (reference sequence). The chain's CDR3 is CASSLKPRALTFSNEQFF. The CDR3 DNA reads TGTGCCAGCAGCTTAAAACCCCGGGCTCTAACGTTTAGCAATGAGCAGTTCTTC.

This clonotype was seen more than once but under ten times. The chain recombines TRBV28 with TRBJ1-1, with D unresolved. CDR1 is MDHEN and CDR2 is SYDVKM in the germline V gene. V lost 7 bases and J lost 1, with 4 bases in between. The CDR3 extends over 11 amino acids. CDR3 loop: CASKANTEAFF. Written as DNA, the CDR3 is TGTGCCAGCAAGGCGAACACTGAAGCTTTCTTT.

This clonotype was detected only a few times. The rearrangement uses TRBV5-1 and TRBJ2-6; D might be TRBD1 (5 bases). V dropped 4 bases and J dropped 2 bases, with 13 bases sitting between them. The CDR3 contains 16 residues. Germline assignment: CDR1 SGHRS and CDR2 YFSETQ. In nucleotides, the CDR3 is TGCGCCAGCAGCACCGCAACAGGAGCTGGGGCCAACGTCCTGACTTTC. Protein: CASSTATGAGANVLTF. The whole variable domain, filled in from reference TRBV5-1 and TRBJ2-6, reads KAGVTQTPRYLIKTRGQQVTLSCSPISGHRSVSWYQQTPGQGLQFLFEYFSETQRNKGNFPGRFSGRQFSNSRSEMNVSTLELGDSALYLCASSTATGAGANVLTFGAGSRLTVL.

This clonotype occurred a few times. The chain joins TRBV21-1 to TRBJ2-3; whether TRBD1, the table's D call, matches the DNA was not checked. TRBV21-1 is shown as a pseudogene. CDR3 size: 18 residues. CDR3 in amino acids: CASSKVTGGNMGTDTQYF. In nucleotides, the CDR3 is TGTGCCAGCAGCAAAGTAACAGGGGGGAATATGGGCACAGATACGCAGTATTTT.

With respect to this clonotype: A much larger clone lies a single base off, so this may be a read error. The chain's CDR3 is CRVVWRTSYEQYF. The CDR3 DNA follows: TGCAGAGTTGTGTGGCGGACCTCCTACGAGCAGTACTTC. The rearrangement joins TRBV29-1 to TRBJ2-7; D uncertain. The length of the CDR3 is 13 residues. Germline values: CDR1 SQVTM, CDR2 ANQGSEA.

This sequence joins TRBV7-6 and TRBJ2-3; D is perhaps TRBD2 (6 bases). The CDR3 runs 17 residues. V lost 6 bases and J 1 base, leaving 20 bases between the germline ends. Germline V CDR1 and CDR2: SGHVS, FNYEAQ. The CDR3 sequence: CASSSNARTIRTDTQYF. CDR3 DNA sequence: TGTGCCAGCAGTTCAAATGCGAGGACTATTCGCACAGATACGCAGTATTTT.

This clonotype was observed a handful of times. The chain couples TRBV4-3 to TRBJ2-5; a weak D match, TRBD2 (6 bases). Germline CDR1 reads LGHNA; CDR2 reads YSLEER. Between the trimmed V and J ends, which lost 1 base and 4 bases, there was a span of 19 bases. The CDR3 runs 17 residues. CDR3 in amino acids: CASSQGAGGEYRETQYF. CDR3 sequence (DNA): TGCGCCAGCAGCCAAGGGGCAGGAGGGGAGTATCGAGAGACCCAGTACTTC.

The chain uses TRBV28 and TRBJ2-7; D gene unclear. Per germline, CDR1 MDHEN and CDR2 SYDVKM. CDR3 length equals 12 residues. V was trimmed by 7 bases and J by 6 bases, leaving 13 bases between them. CDR3 residues: CASMTMGLEQYF. The CDR3 nucleotides read TGTGCCAGCATGACGATGGGCCTCGAGCAGTACTTC.

This clonotype was seen a few times. The DNA for the CDR3 is TGCGCCAGCAGCCACGACACGACCTACGAGCAGTACTTC. Amino acids: CASSHDTTYEQYF. The chain has TRBV4-3 and TRBJ2-7, with no clear D. Trimming shortened V by 3 bases and J by 2 bases, and 8 bases separated the two germline ends. The CDR3 runs to 13 residues. Germline V gene lookup returns CDR1 LGHNA and CDR2 YSLEER.

A remark on this clonotype: At one end the junction does not follow the germline gene, possibly because of a read error. The gene calls are TRBV12-3 or TRBV12-4 and TRBJ2-2, with 10 positions matching TRBD2. The CDR3 extends over 18 amino acids. The CDR3 sequence is CASCLILAGAKNTGELFF. In DNA, the CDR3 is TGTGCCAGCTGTTTAATTCTAGCGGGAGCGAAGAACACCGGGGAGCTGTTTTTT.

This clonotype was counted ten times or more. The chain uses TRBV12-3 or TRBV12-4 and TRBJ2-7; weak D call: TRBD2 (6 bases). The CDR3 has 14 amino acids. The ends were cut back, 6 bases at V and 6 bases at J, with 18 bases in the middle. This CDR3 reads CASSPRERRGEQYF. DNA of the CDR3: TGTGCCAGCAGCCCCCGGGAGAGGAGGGGCGAGCAGTACTTC.

This clonotype was seen only a few times. This chain links TRBV28 with TRBJ2-3; 10 positions agree with TRBD2. The CDR3 has 17 amino acids. Germline assignment: CDR1 MDHEN and CDR2 SYDVKM. The trim removed 8 bases at V and 2 bases at J, leaving 13 bases unmatched. The CDR3 sequence is CASGGGKLAGYTDTQYF. CDR3 DNA: TGTGCCAGCGGAGGGGGGAAACTAGCGGGGTACACAGATACGCAGTATTTT.

This clonotype was counted a few times. The rearrangement uses TRBV7-2 and TRBJ2-7, with 7 bases fitting TRBD1. CDR1 SGHTA and CDR2 FQGNSA come from the germline V gene. J was trimmed by 2 bases and V by 6 bases; bases with no gene match: 7. This CDR3 is built from 14 residues. The DNA for the CDR3 is TGTGCCAGCAGTTCTAGACAGGGAACCTACGAGCAGTACTTC. Amino acids: CASSSRQGTYEQYF.

The rearrangement joins TRBV20-1 to TRBJ2-5; TRBD1 matches at 7 bases. V dropped 3 bases and J dropped 3; count of bases not matched to a gene: 1. There are 12 residues in the CDR3. CDR1 and CDR2 (germline): DFQATT, SNEGSKA (reference sequence). The CDR3 DNA sequence: TGCAGTGCTAGGGACAGGAAAGAGACCCAGTACTTC. Translation gives CSARDRKETQYF.

This clonotype was counted ten times or more. The chain carries TRBV7-9 and TRBJ2-1; possibly TRBD2 for D (6 bases). Trimming pared 1 base from V and 12 bases from J, leaving 19 bases between. This CDR3 is built from 15 residues. Per the germline V gene, CDR1 is SEHNR and CDR2 is FQNEAQ (reference sequence). CDR3 in DNA: TGTGCCAGCAGCTTAGTGGGCAGGGACTCATTGGGGCAGTTCTTC. Protein: CASSLVGRDSLGQFF.

This clonotype has a handful of counts. V usage is TRBV30 and J usage is TRBJ1-1, with D possibly matching TRBD1 (6 bases). The V and J ends lost 7 bases and 1 base respectively, with 16 bases between them. The CDR3 is 14 residues long. Germline V lookup: CDR1 GTSNPN, CDR2 SVGIG (reference sequence). The CDR3 loop is CAYAPGVGNTEAFF. The CDR3 bases are TGTGCCTACGCGCCAGGGGTAGGGAACACTGAAGCTTTCTTT.

V usage is TRBV5-4 and J usage is TRBJ2-1, with TRBD2 matching 8 bases. This CDR3 region has 17 residues. Losses at the gene ends were 4 bases for V and 7 bases for J; bases not matched to a gene: 16. The germline V gene encodes CDR1 SGHNT and CDR2 YYREEE (reference sequence). The CDR3 DNA sequence: TGTGCCAGCAGCCTAGGACTAGCTTGGGGGAGCGGAAATGAGCAGTTCTTC. This gives the protein CASSLGLAWGSGNEQFF.

This clonotype was counted between two and nine times. The chain links TRBV6-6 to TRBJ2-7; D ambiguous. The germline gives CDR1 MNHNY, CDR2 SVGAGI (reference sequence). V lost 4 bases and J lost 6, with 10 bases in between. This CDR3 comprises 12 residues. For the CDR3, the DNA is TGTGCCAGCAGTTCCTACCCAGCCGAGCAGTACTTC. As protein: CASSSYPAEQYF.

This clonotype was observed many times. This chain connects TRBV11-2 to TRBJ2-3, with 10 bases lining up with TRBD2. The CDR3 runs 16 residues. Trimming took 2 bases from V and 4 from J; bases not matched to a gene: 6. CDR1 and CDR2 from the germline V gene are SGHAT and FQNNGV. CDR3 DNA: TGTGCCAGCAGCTTAAGGGCTAGCGGGAGTTCAGATACGCAGTATTTT. Translation: CASSLRASGSSDTQYF.